The 29 T cell receptor beta chains below come from one sample, sequenced in a study of shared clonotypes between healthy human individuals (dated by TCRdb to the early 2020s). The library was prepared using the immunoSEQ multiplex PCR assay. This immuneACCESS table, as held by TCRdb, lists in-frame sequences with V and J called but not all clones. Of the missing ones, under half trace to an unresolved V gene in checked studies; the others have no known cause. This sample has some 660,000 clones in its table, and around three quarters of those were observed once. Jointly, the top ten make up around 1.7% of the sample. The specimen was memory CD4+ T cells sorted from blood. The meaning of the sample's cell subset or site label: CD45RA-negative fraction. The receptors here all came from a woman aged 25 to 39 in good health.

About this clone: A read error is likely here: a far larger clone is one base away. The J gene is TRBJ2-7, the V gene TRBV10-3, with a weak D call TRBD2 (6 bases). Trimming cost V 3 bases and J 1 base, with 10 bases left between them. This CDR3 is 14 amino acids long. CDR1 and CDR2 from the germline V gene are ENHRY and SYGVKD. CDR3 nucleotides: TGTGCCATCAGTGATGAGCGGGCGTCCTACGAGCAGTACTTC. It codes for CAISDERASYEQYF.

The chain joins TRBV2 to TRBJ1-2; D is unclear. V was trimmed by 7 bases and J by 6 bases, leaving 12 bases between them. The CDR3 runs 12 residues. Germline loops: CDR1 SNHLY, CDR2 FYNNEI. Here the CDR3 DNA reads TGTGCCAGCAAAAGAGAGGGAGATGGCTACACCTTC. It translates to CASKREGDGYTF.

CDR3 in DNA: TGCGCCAGCAGCTTGGACCAGGGGGCATCCGGGGAGCTGTTTTTT. Protein sequence: CASSLDQGASGELFF. The rearrangement joins TRBV5-1 to TRBJ2-2, with TRBD1 matching 8 bases. The CDR3 length is 15 residues. Germline V CDR1 and CDR2: SGHRS, YFSETQ. Trimming cost V 0 bases and J 6 bases; bases outside gene matches: 4.

This clone has only a few counts. The DNA for the CDR3 is TGCAGCGTTGAAAGGATACCCACTGAAGCTTTCTTT. The encoded protein is CSVERIPTEAFF. V gene TRBV29-1 combines with J gene TRBJ1-1; no firm D call. Trimming left V 2 bases short and J 4 bases short, with 8 bases between. The CDR3 consists of 12 residues. Per germline, CDR1 SQVTM and CDR2 ANQGSEA.

The gene calls are TRBV5-4 and TRBJ2-7, with 11 bases matching TRBD2. CDR3 length: 16 amino acids. Germline lookup yields CDR1 SGHNT and CDR2 YYREEE (reference sequence). With V trimmed by 4 bases and J by 0 bases, 6 bases remained unmatched. The CDR3 is CASSRLAGGNSYEQYF. CDR3 DNA: TGTGCCAGCAGCCGCCTAGCGGGAGGAAACTCCTACGAGCAGTACTTC.

The J gene is TRBJ1-2, the V gene TRBV2, with 7 bases fitting TRBD1. The V gene end was trimmed by 9 bases and the J gene end by 8 bases; junction bases not matched to a gene: 12. This CDR3 spans 13 amino acids. Germline CDR1 SNHLY, CDR2 FYNNEI. CDR3 residues: CASSAGGTYGYTF. The DNA of the CDR3 is TGTGCCAGTTCGGCAGGGGGAACCTACGGCTACACCTTC.

This chain uses TRBV11-2 with TRBJ2-1; D unresolved. This CDR3 has 14 residues. The V gene lost 4 bases and the J gene lost 0 bases, with 7 bases spanning the gap. Germline CDR1 and CDR2: SGHAT and FQNNGV. CDR3 region: CASSSVGSYNEQFF. As DNA, the CDR3 is TGTGCCAGCAGCTCTGTCGGCTCCTACAATGAGCAGTTCTTC. Looking up the rest from reference TRBV11-2 and TRBJ2-1 gives the full variable domain: EAGVAQSPRYKIIEKRQSVAFWCNPISGHATLYWYQQILGQGPKLLIQFQNNGVVDDSQLPKDRFSAERLKGVDSTLKIQPAKLEDSAVYLCASSSVGSYNEQFFGPGTRLTVL.

This chain joins TRBV11-3 and TRBJ1-1; D remains unclear. The CDR3 has 13 amino acids. V gave up 5 bases and J gave up 3 bases, with 10 bases separating them. In germline, CDR1 is SGHNT, CDR2 YENEEA. The CDR3 nucleotides read TGTGCCAGCAGCAGAGGACGGGACACTGAAGCTTTCTTT. Translation: CASSRGRDTEAFF. The whole variable domain, filled in from reference TRBV11-3 and TRBJ1-1, reads EAGVVQSPRYKIIEKKQPVAFWCNPISGHNTLYWYLQNLGQGPELLIRYENEEAVDDSQLPKDRFSAERLKGVDSTLKIQPAELGDSAVYLCASSRGRDTEAFFGQGTRLTVV.

The chain links TRBV30 to TRBJ2-7; 8 nucleotides match TRBD2. With 0 bases clipped from V and 2 bases from J, the junction kept 9 bases outside the gene matches. CDR1 GTSNPN and CDR2 SVGIG come from the germline V gene (reference sequence). The CDR3 totals 16 residues. The chain's CDR3 is CAWSVSSSGSTYEQYF. The CDR3 DNA sequence: TGTGCCTGGAGTGTATCCTCGAGCGGGAGCACCTACGAGCAGTACTTC.

The chain carries TRBV5-8 and TRBJ2-7; no reliable D call. This CDR3 contains 12 residues. Trimming took off 0 bases at V and 4 bases at J, with 5 bases between the two ends. Germline-derived CDR1 and CDR2 are SGHTS and YDEGEE. The CDR3 nucleotides are TGTGCCAGCAGCTTGGGCGGTTACGAGCAGTACTTC. Amino acid sequence: CASSLGGYEQYF.

This clone was found a few times. The chain carries TRBV5-1 and TRBJ1-1; D is unclear. The CDR3 is made up of 14 amino acids. Germline V CDR1 and CDR2: SGHRS, YFSETQ. V lost 5 bases and J 1 base, leaving 12 bases between the germline ends. In DNA form, the CDR3 reads TGCGCCAGCAGAAGATCCCTAGAGAACACTGAAGCTTTCTTT. It is translated as CASRRSLENTEAFF.

This clone was seen only a few times. The chain employs TRBV28 and TRBJ2-1; tentatively, D is TRBD1 or TRBD2 (6 bases each). V was trimmed by 9 bases and J by 16 bases, leaving 25 bases between them. This CDR3 is 13 amino acids long. Germline assignment: CDR1 MDHEN and CDR2 SYDVKM. CDR3 region: CASTLHLRDKTFF. CDR3 sequence (DNA): TGTGCCAGTACACTACACCTGCGGGACAAAACTTTCTTC.

Comment on this clone: Other DNA variants within this sample encode the same CDR3. The CDR3 region has the DNA TGTGCCAGCAGCTCCGGGACTGGCTACAATGAGCAGTTCTTC. Translated: CASSSGTGYNEQFF. The rearrangement links TRBV11-2 to TRBJ2-1; weak D call: TRBD2 (6 bases). This CDR3 spans 14 amino acids. V lost 4 bases to trimming and J lost 3 bases, with 10 bases between them. Germline CDR1 SGHAT, CDR2 FQNNGV.

A note on this clone: Other DNA sequences in the sample encode the same CDR3. The chain has TRBV28 and TRBJ2-1, with a weak D call TRBD2 (6 bases). V was shortened by 2 bases and J by 1 base, with 9 bases between the two germline ends. The CDR3 is 15 amino acids. Germline V gene sequence: CDR1 MDHEN, CDR2 SYDVKM. The CDR3 reads CASSLHGSSYNEQFF. CDR3 coding DNA: TGTGCCAGCAGTTTACACGGGAGTTCCTACAATGAGCAGTTCTTC.

The J gene is TRBJ2-2, the V gene TRBV7-6; no clear D. This CDR3 spans 13 amino acids. Trimming pared 1 base from V and 2 bases from J, leaving 2 bases between. Germline-derived CDR1 and CDR2 are SGHVS and FNYEAQ. The CDR3 DNA reads as TGTGCCAGCAGCTTAGGAAACACCGGGGAGCTGTTTTTT. Protein: CASSLGNTGELFF.

V is TRBV2 and J is TRBJ2-7; D remains unclear. Germline loops: CDR1 SNHLY, CDR2 FYNNEI. Trimming shortened V by 6 bases and J by 2 bases, and 11 bases separated the two germline ends. The CDR3 totals 13 residues. CDR3 coding DNA: TGTGCCAGCAGGCAAGGGCCGACCTACGAGCAGTACTTC. It is translated as CASRQGPTYEQYF.

With respect to this clone: This sample includes further DNA sequences coding for the same CDR3. This sequence joins TRBV27 and TRBJ2-7, with D perhaps TRBD1 (5 bases). Trimming took off 3 bases at V and 1 base at J, with 13 bases between the two ends. The CDR3 extends over 15 amino acids. CDR1 is MNHEY, CDR2 SMNVEV, per germline (reference sequence). The CDR3 bases are TGTGCCAGCAGTTTTGGGTCAGGGCTTTCCTACGAGCAGTACTTC. Translating gives CASSFGSGLSYEQYF.

The rearrangement joins TRBV19 to TRBJ1-1; D gene ambiguous. The CDR3 length is 14 residues. Trimming left V 1 base short and J 2 bases short, with 8 bases between. Germline CDR1 reads LNHDA; CDR2 reads SQIVND (reference sequence). The CDR3 DNA follows: TGTGCCAGTAGTATAGGGGGAAGCAACACTGAAGCTTTCTTT. Amino acids: CASSIGGSNTEAFF.

The J gene is TRBJ2-3, the V gene TRBV25-1, with D maybe TRBD1 (5 bases). The CDR3 runs to 16 residues. The germline gives CDR1 MGHDK, CDR2 SYGVNS. V was clipped by 2 bases and J by 2 bases, with 14 bases between them. The CDR3 here is CASSEPSGAATDTQYF. The CDR3 nucleotides read TGTGCCAGCAGTGAACCCTCTGGGGCCGCCACAGATACGCAGTATTTT.

The V call is TRBV19, the J call TRBJ1-2; 7 bases are a match to TRBD1. CDR1 is LNHDA and CDR2 is SQIVND in the germline V gene (reference sequence). This CDR3 region has 14 residues. V lost 5 bases to trimming and J lost 2 bases; unmatched junction nucleotides: 5. The CDR3 DNA follows: TGTGCCAGTAGTCCGGTGACAGGGAACTATGGCTACACCTTC. Its protein product is CASSPVTGNYGYTF.

This sequence joins TRBV7-2 and TRBJ2-5; no definite D call. The CDR3 extends over 12 amino acids. Germline-derived CDR1 and CDR2 are SGHTA and FQGNSA. V was shortened by 5 bases and J by 3 bases, with 7 bases between the two germline ends. The CDR3 loop is CASSPLKETQYF. The CDR3, as DNA: TGTGCCAGCAGCCCACTGAAAGAGACCCAGTACTTC.

The V gene is TRBV30, the J gene TRBJ2-6, with D maybe TRBD1 (6 bases). The CDR3 consists of 14 residues. Trimming took off 5 bases at V and 2 bases at J, with 10 bases between the two ends. Germline V gene data show CDR1 as GTSNPN and CDR2 as SVGIG (reference sequence). In nucleotides, the CDR3 is TGTGCCTGGGACAGGAGTGCTGGGGCCAACGTCCTGACTTTC. This sequence encodes CAWDRSAGANVLTF.

This chain links TRBV18 with TRBJ1-1; D remains unclear. CDR1 is KGHSH, CDR2 LQKENI, per germline. This CDR3 comprises 14 residues. V gave up 1 base and J gave up 0 bases, with 6 bases separating them. In DNA, the CDR3 is TGTGCCAGCTCACCACTTAACATGAACACTGAAGCTTTCTTT. It encodes CASSPLNMNTEAFF.

The V gene is TRBV19, the J gene TRBJ2-3; tentative D call: TRBD2 (5 bases). Trimming removed 7 bases from V and 3 bases from J, with 11 bases in between. CDR1 and CDR2 from the germline V gene are LNHDA and SQIVND (reference sequence). The CDR3 consists of 13 residues. The CDR3 spells CASMVRGTDTQYF. The CDR3 nucleotides are TGTGCCAGTATGGTACGGGGTACAGATACGCAGTATTTT.

J is TRBJ2-7 and V is TRBV7-9; D gene unclear. V was shortened by 2 bases and J by 2 bases, with 10 bases between the two germline ends. CDR1 is SEHNR and CDR2 is FQNEAQ in the germline V gene (reference sequence). The CDR3 contains 14 residues. In nucleotides, the CDR3 is TGTGCCAGCAGCTTACGTGGCAGCACCTACGAGCAGTACTTC. Its translation is CASSLRGSTYEQYF.

V is TRBV6-1 and J is TRBJ1-1; D gene unclear. V was pared by 2 bases and J by 5 bases, with 12 bases between. The CDR3 is 14 residues long. Germline CDR1 and CDR2: MNHNS and SASEGT. The CDR3 DNA reads TGTGCCAGCAGTGAACGCGGGGATTATACTGAAGCTTTCTTT. It yields the protein CASSERGDYTEAFF.

The chain links TRBV10-2 to TRBJ2-7; tentatively, D is TRBD1 (6 bases). This CDR3 spans 14 amino acids. From germline, CDR1 is WSHSY and CDR2 SAAADI. V was cut by 6 bases and J by 3 bases, with 15 bases left in between. This chain's CDR3 is CASRSTGNGYEQYF. CDR3 DNA: TGCGCCAGCAGGTCTACAGGGAACGGCTACGAGCAGTACTTC.

This clone was seen a handful of times. V and J are TRBV5-1 and TRBJ1-1; 7 bases are a match to TRBD1. There are 15 residues in the CDR3. V shed 5 bases, J shed 0 bases, and the junction held 7 bases outside the gene matches. Germline V CDR1 and CDR2: SGHRS, YFSETQ. The CDR3, as DNA: TGCGCCAGCAGTACGACAGGGCCGATGAACACTGAAGCTTTCTTT. Its translation is CASSTTGPMNTEAFF.

DNA of the CDR3: TGTGCCTGGAGTCAGGGGATAGGTGAAAAACTGTTTTTT. Translated, it gives CAWSQGIGEKLFF. J is TRBJ1-4 and V is TRBV30; D is possibly TRBD1 (6 bases). Germline CDR1 reads GTSNPN; CDR2 reads SVGIG (reference sequence). The V and J ends lost 2 bases and 7 bases respectively, with 11 bases between them. The CDR3 loop spans 13 amino acids.